Sequencing of this T cell receptor beta chain was carried out in a study of beta chain features in type 1 diabetes (dated by TCRdb to 2016 to 2018). About the full investigation: Mean age, gender distribution, total cell number and subset yield did not differ between patients and healthy donors. Across all samples, some 100,000,000 sorted cells were examined, and cell number per subset correlated strongly with RNA yield. Regulatory and stem cell-like memory subsets were obtained from only 8 patients and roughly 8 healthy donors, while naive and central memory subsets were obtained from all 28 donors. In the study, recently diagnosed type 1 diabetes patients and matched healthy donors were compared on the TCRB repertoires of their sorted circulating CD4+ T cell subsets. The paper as a whole reports these results and caveats: The naive, central memory and regulatory TCRB repertoires appeared to resemble one another more closely among patients than among healthy donors. PCR might favor shorter templates, but patient and control samples were amplified and corrected together, so any skew would affect both groups equally. Type 1 diabetes patients showed a moderate but significant shortening of TCRB CDR3 length in all four CD4+ subsets. Because small numbers of individuals were included in the HLA sub-analyses, any influence of HLA type on TCRB rearrangement was left unresolved. Fewer insertions and more nucleotide deletions at VDJ recombination sites were observed in patients with type 1 diabetes, implying thymic rearrangement abnormalities. Because cDNA was sequenced instead of genomic DNA, activated cells with high expression could be over-represented, although the groups did not differ in activation or CD3 levels.

A distance of 12 bases separates the germline ends of V and J, which lose 10 bases and 11 bases respectively. From cysteine to phenylalanine, the CDR3 is 10 amino acids long. The sequence is cut down to CDR3 DNA, 30 bases in frame from base 1. From a lookup of the germline V gene, CDR1 and CDR2 are MDHEN and SYDVKM. The entire amount of isolated RNA was reverse transcribed using the High Capacity cDNA Reverse Transcription Kit, so the sequenced TCRB transcripts were expressed ones. Deep immunoSEQ sequencing was performed on naive, central memory and regulatory T cell samples, with an average of roughly 3.3 million total reads per sample. After sorted cells were lysed in RLT buffer, RNA was extracted with DNase-treated RNeasy Micro or Mini kits, with the choice depending on cell number. To prevent cross-contamination, every cell subset was processed on its own, while patient and healthy donor samples were processed together. Using the immunoSEQ multiplex PCR, TCRB sequences were amplified from cDNA into 87-bp fragments spanning the CDR3 region. Sequencing of the amplicons was performed on the Illumina HiSeq platform. The authors' pipeline ran thus. PCR bias was corrected computationally using synthetic template baselines, and reads within Hamming distance 2 were collapsed, with unmergeable singletons discarded. Reads were aligned to IMGT to assign V, D and J genes, CDR3 length, and insertions or deletions at six rearrangement sites. Clonotype counts were normalized to sorted cell number within each subset before computing true diversity and Gini coefficients with the tcR R package. Repertoire sharing was quantified using the overlap coefficient calculated on TCRB nucleotide sequences. As a proxy for the pre-selection repertoire, out-of-frame TCRB sequences from naive cells were analyzed. The immuneACCESS repertoire file appears here via TCRdb, limited to in-frame rearrangements. These files lack a portion of the clones; in checked studies, under half of the deficit traces to unresolved V genes, and the cause of the others is not known. D and trimming come from the DNA, and the V and J calls and clone size come from that table. The sample data list 500,000 to 850,000 clones, and more than 13% of these were observed just once. The ten biggest clones cover nearly 0.04% of the sample.

On this clone: The antigen this receptor binds is unknown. Base qualities are missing; no much larger clone stands one base away.

From each donor, a single peripheral blood sample of about 110 mL on average was drawn into heparinised tubes. Using a panel that included CD45RO, CCR7, CD25, CD127, CD95 and CD27, naive, central memory, regulatory and stem cell-like memory CD4+ T cells were sorted on a BD FACSAria II. All sorted populations exceeded 98% purity. PBMCs were isolated right away by Lymphoprep density gradient centrifugation and were stained directly, without culture. Samples were stained and sorted in pairs, with one healthy donor and one patient per experiment, so that batch effects were minimized. The rearrangement joined TRBV28 to TRBJ2-1, with TRBD1 tentatively as D gene (6 bases match). The TCR sequence derives from a man younger than 35 with type 1 diabetes. Material for sequencing was naive CD4+ T cells from blood. This specimen's cell subset or site label, interpreted: true naive CD4+ T cells. The DNA reads TGTGCCATTGCGGACAGTCAGCAGTTCTTC. This gives the protein CAIADSQQFF.